The sequence of this TCR beta chain was determined in a study of T cells in Graves' hyperthyroidism and ophthalmopathy. The study, taken as a whole, reports: Most thyroid clonotypes expanded above 0.001 appeared in blood too. Stable hyperthyroidism was separated from ophthalmopathy by a model based on 13 V-J features.

TCR beta CDR3 region amplification was performed from RNA transcripts. RT-PCR in the first round (using the HTBI primer set) targeted the TCR CDR3. TCRdb fed the multiplex PCR reads into MiXCR, producing one record per CDR3 protein. The table records 90,000 to 120,000 distinct CDR3 sequences, 15% to 20% of them present only once. Losses at the gene ends were 2 bases for V and 1 base for J; bases not matched to a gene: 6. The germline V gene has CDR1 SGHRS and CDR2 YFSETQ. This CDR3 is built from 16 residues. This clonotype was picked up many times. Its antigen remains unidentified. Graves' hyperthyroidism was deemed stable absent ophthalmopathy progression within 18 months. Each 10 ml fresh peripheral blood draw supplied the PBMCs.

Source material: blood. The chain employs TRBV5-1 and TRBJ2-5; TRBD2 agrees at 9 bases. The TCR sequence derives from a woman aged 45-59 years with Graves' hyperthyroidism. CDR3 region: CASSLVAGAFQETQYF. In DNA, the CDR3 is TGCGCCAGCAGCTTAGTAGCGGGAGCCTTCCAAGAGACCCAGTACTTC.